This T cell receptor beta chain originates from a study of control samples from healthy donors and cancer patients. Data came from immunoSEQ multiplex PCR; TCRdb stores just in-frame clones and leaves some out. The sample lists 70,000 to 85,000 clones, 80% to 90% occurring once. This CDR3 spans 13 amino acids. The V gene's germline CDR1 is SEHNR and CDR2 FQNEAQ (reference sequence). Trimming shortened V by 5 bases and J by 8 bases, and 13 bases separated the two germline ends. The TCR sequence derives from a man in his fifties or sixties with head and neck cancer. J is TRBJ2-4 and V is TRBV7-9; tentatively, D is TRBD1 or TRBD2 (5 bases each). Sequencing was done on a sample of PBMCs. The CDR3 sequence: CASSPGMEDIQYF. The CDR3 nucleotides are TGTGCCAGCAGCCCAGGGATGGAGGACATTCAGTACTTC.